This T cell receptor beta chain was profiled in a study of lymphopenia after photon versus proton radiotherapy. Study-wide results and limits: Better survival with proton therapy was suggested as possible, not demonstrated.

Only in-frame clones appear in the TCRdb table, and some are missing; sequencing was by immunoSEQ multiplex PCR. Here the sample spans 25,000 to 35,000 clones, 89% being singletons. Turning to this clone: Its antigen is as yet unknown.

The CDR3 is 16 residues long. Between the trimmed V and J ends, which lost 3 bases and 0 bases, there was a span of 10 bases. In germline, CDR1 is SGHDT, CDR2 YYEEEE. Sequencing used peripheral blood, obtained from a patient treated with proton-based radiotherapy. The TCR sequence derives from a woman between 65 and 79 years old with pancreatic cancer. Some clones in this sample may be carry-over from other donors' samples. The chain couples TRBV5-6 to TRBJ2-6, with D possibly matching TRBD2 (6 bases). The CDR3 is CASSWGLFSGANVLTF. In nucleotides, the CDR3 is TGTGCCAGCAGCTGGGGACTGTTCTCTGGGGCCAACGTCCTGACTTTC. The full variable domain, in which reference TRBV5-6 and TRBJ2-6 provide the parts outside the CDR3, is DAGVTQSPTHLIKTRGQQVTLRCSPKSGHDTVSWYQQALGQGPQFIFQYYEEEERQRGNFPDRFSGHQFPNYSSELNVNALLLGDSALYLCASSWGLFSGANVLTFGAGSRLTVL.